The rows below give T cell receptor beta chains drawn from one sample of a study of early T cells in non-severe SARS-CoV-2 infection. TCRdb redid the calling of the 5' RACE reads with MiXCR, one entry per CDR3 protein. The profile shows 45,000 to 55,000 distinct CDR3 sequences, around 10% of them singletons. Material: whole blood. These receptors all stem from an adult who was a healthcare worker with PCR-confirmed SARS-CoV-2 infection or an uninfected control (not recorded which). Each CDR3 is given with its conserved first and last residue. D genes are given only for firm matches. Size tells how often a clone was seen (once, few, many) or the class of an expanded clone, and some rows leave it out.

J: TRBJ2-7; V: TRBV29-1; size: -; D: TRBD1; CDR3: CSVEAGQGASEQYF; DNA: TGCAGCGTTGAGGCTGGACAGGGGGCCTCCGAGCAGTACTTC
J: TRBJ2-7; V: TRBV28; size: few; D: -; CDR3: CASSSPLGFAYEQYF; DNA: TGTGCCAGCAGTTCCCCCCTGGGGTTCGCCTACGAGCAGTACTTC
J: TRBJ2-2; V: TRBV30; size: -; D: -; CDR3: CAWSMAGELFF; DNA: TGTGCCTGGAGTATGGCCGGGGAGCTGTTTTTT
J: TRBJ1-1; V: TRBV4-1; size: -; D: -; CDR3: CASSQARPGKNTEAFF; DNA: TGCGCCAGCAGCCAAGCTCGGCCAGGGAAGAACACTGAAGCTTTCTTT
J: TRBJ2-2; V: TRBV28; size: many; D: -; CDR3: CAHGDSGTGELFF; DNA: TGTGCCCACGGGGATTCGGGCACCGGGGAGCTGTTTTTT
J: TRBJ1-2; V: TRBV7-3; size: few; D: -; CDR3: CASSDGMSSYGYTF; DNA: TGTGCCAGCAGCGACGGGATGTCAAGCTATGGCTACACCTTC
J: TRBJ1-4; V: TRBV6-1; size: many; D: TRBD1; CDR3: CASSEAVEDRGLGKLFF; DNA: TGTGCCAGCAGTGAAGCGGTGGAGGACAGGGGGCTAGGAAAACTGTTTTTT
J: TRBJ2-3; V: TRBV29-1; size: -; D: TRBD2; CDR3: CSVSGTSGRANSDTQYF; DNA: TGCAGCGTGAGTGGGACTAGCGGGAGGGCCAATTCAGATACGCAGTATTTT
J: TRBJ2-2; V: TRBV28; size: many; D: -; CDR3: CASSLIRGRGELFF; DNA: TGTGCCAGCAGTTTAATCCGGGGTCGAGGGGAGCTGTTTTTT
J: TRBJ2-1; V: TRBV29-1; size: many; D: TRBD1; CDR3: CSVVPNSGGGTYNEQFF; DNA: TGCAGCGTTGTGCCAAATTCAGGGGGCGGCACCTACAATGAGCAGTTCTTC
J: TRBJ2-1; V: TRBV28; size: many; D: TRBD2; CDR3: CASSLWSGRLAGVNEQFF; DNA: TGTGCCAGCAGTTTATGGTCAGGTAGGCTAGCGGGAGTCAATGAGCAGTTCTTC
J: TRBJ1-1; V: TRBV9; size: -; D: TRBD1; CDR3: CASSRGTGGTEAFF; DNA: TGTGCCAGCAGCCGCGGGACAGGGGGAACTGAAGCTTTCTTT
J: TRBJ2-5; V: TRBV5-4; size: -; D: -; CDR3: CASSRRKGEETQYF; DNA: TGTGCCAGCAGCCGGAGGAAGGGGGAAGAGACCCAGTACTTC
J: TRBJ2-3; V: TRBV14; size: -; D: TRBD2; CDR3: CANSHFSGGAYTQYF; DNA: TGTGCCAACAGCCACTTTAGCGGGGGGGCCTATACGCAGTATTTT
J: TRBJ1-4; V: TRBV12-3/TRBV12-4; size: few; D: -; CDR3: CASSDWRAGGNEKLFF; DNA: TGTGCCAGCAGCGATTGGCGAGCGGGGGGGAATGAAAAACTGTTTTTT
J: TRBJ2-7; V: TRBV20-1; size: few; D: -; CDR3: CSGQGSVYEQYF; DNA: TGCAGCGGGCAGGGGAGTGTCTACGAGCAGTACTTC
J: TRBJ1-5; V: TRBV10-1; size: -; D: -; CDR3: CASSGQSNQPQHF; DNA: TGCGCCAGCAGTGGACAGTCAAATCAGCCCCAGCATTTT
J: TRBJ2-4; V: TRBV29-1; size: many; D: -; CDR3: CSVEAGANIQYF; DNA: TGCAGCGTTGAAGCAGGGGCGAACATTCAGTACTTC
J: TRBJ2-1; V: TRBV20-1; size: -; D: -; CDR3: CSMSGDEQFF; DNA: TGCAGTATGAGCGGAGATGAGCAGTTCTTC
J: TRBJ1-4; V: TRBV27; size: many; D: -; CDR3: CASSSPRATDNEKLFF; DNA: TGTGCCAGCAGTTCCCCTCGTGCGACGGACAATGAAAAACTGTTTTTT
J: TRBJ2-5; V: TRBV5-1; size: many; D: TRBD2; CDR3: CASSPGLAGGYQETQYF; DNA: TGCGCCAGCAGCCCAGGACTAGCGGGGGGGTACCAAGAGACCCAGTACTTC
J: TRBJ2-6; V: TRBV6-1; size: -; D: -; CDR3: CASSLEGPGANVLTF; DNA: TGTGCCAGCAGTCTAGAGGGGCCTGGGGCCAACGTCCTGACTTTC
J: TRBJ1-1; V: TRBV2; size: -; D: TRBD1; CDR3: CASTGRTGGGTEAFF; DNA: TGTGCCAGCACCGGGCGTACAGGGGGCGGGACTGAAGCTTTCTTT
J: TRBJ2-7; V: TRBV6-1; size: few; D: -; CDR3: CASRRDTGMGEQYF; DNA: TGTGCCAGCCGTCGGGACACAGGGATGGGGGAGCAGTACTTC
J: TRBJ1-6; V: TRBV28; size: -; D: -; CDR3: CASSLSGVASPLHF; DNA: TGTGCCAGCAGTTTATCTGGGGTGGCTTCACCCCTCCACTTT
J: TRBJ1-2; V: TRBV7-9; size: many; D: TRBD1; CDR3: CASRQGEDYGYTF; DNA: TGTGCTTCGAGACAGGGGGAGGACTATGGCTACACCTTC
J: TRBJ1-5; V: TRBV29-1; size: few; D: -; CDR3: CSVADSSNQPQHF; DNA: TGCAGCGTTGCGGACAGTAGCAATCAGCCCCAGCATTTT
J: TRBJ1-6; V: TRBV9; size: -; D: -; CDR3: CASSVGVGNSPLHF; DNA: TGTGCCAGCAGCGTAGGCGTGGGTAATTCACCCCTCCACTTT
J: TRBJ2-4; V: TRBV15; size: many; D: -; CDR3: CATSRDLGGLDIQYF; DNA: TGTGCCACCAGCAGAGATCTCGGGGGGCTGGACATTCAGTACTTC